The table lists the clone carrying this T cell receptor beta chain with a few counts. Its specificity is unknown. The data originate from a study of regulatory T cells in long-lasting Graves disease. Notes on the study in general: Sample size, which was small, may have reduced accuracy.

Time point in this sample: newly diagnosed GD, antithyroid drugs for less than 3 months. RNA from PBMCs was the source of the TCR library. There are 14 residues in the CDR3. The trim removed 5 bases at V and 0 bases at J, leaving 3 bases unmatched. The germline V gene encodes CDR1 SGHRS and CDR2 YFSETQ. Combining iRepertoire HTBI primers with Arm-PCR of CDR3 regions, the authors built TCR beta libraries. In TCRdb, the multiplex PCR reads were re-called with MiXCR into one record per CDR3 protein. Here the sample spans 550,000 to 600,000 distinct CDR3 sequences, 15% to 20% being singletons. These data were also filed under a second study, of T cells in Graves' hyperthyroidism and ophthalmopathy. Per that paper: Uncontrolled infection, other autoimmune disease, pregnancy and lactation each barred patients from inclusion.

The sequence came from a man younger than 35 with Graves disease. The chain is built from TRBV5-1 and TRBJ2-5, with 8 bases lining up with TRBD2. The sample here was peripheral blood mononuclear cells (PBMCs), taken at new diagnosis, from a patient treated with antithyroid drugs. The CDR3 protein is CASRQRGYQETQYF. DNA for the CDR3: TGCGCCAGCAGACAGCGGGGGTACCAAGAGACCCAGTACTTC.